The source of this T cell receptor beta chain is a study of T cells in Graves' hyperthyroidism and ophthalmopathy. Findings and limits, study-wide: Ophthalmopathy onset followed model prediction by a median roughly 6.5 months.

This clonotype has ten or more counts. Its target is unknown. Amplification yielded TCR beta CDR3 regions, with RNA transcripts as the source. First-round RT-PCR with HTBI primers amplified the TCR CDR3 region. MiXCR, applied by TCRdb to the multiplex PCR reads, yields one record per CDR3 protein. The sample lists 250,000 to 300,000 distinct CDR3 sequences, around 20% seen once, with under 45% in the top ten. This TCR came from a man aged 50 or older with Graves' ophthalmopathy. Sequences were obtained from blood.

The CDR3 nucleotides are TGTGCCAGCAGCTTAAGTCTAGCTTCATACAATGAGCAGTTCTTC. Residues: CASSLSLASYNEQFF. V is TRBV7-3 and J is TRBJ2-1; a possible D gene is TRBD2 (5 bases). CDR3 size: 15 residues. In germline, CDR1 is SGHTA, CDR2 FQGTGA. V shed 1 base and J shed 4 bases, with 11 bases lying between them.